The 6 T cell receptor beta chains below all came from one sample that was sequenced in a study of read filtering for tumor transcriptome and immune sequencing. Molecular barcoded adaptors covering alpha/delta and beta/gamma chains were used on roughly 370 ng RNA. TCRdb reprocessed the reads via MiXCR and lists one record per CDR3 protein. The data show around 130,000 distinct CDR3 sequences, roughly 13% seen once. The source material was a population of CD138-negative cells sorted from bone marrow. Receptors were obtained from a donor aged 40 or older with multiple myeloma.

This clonotype was observed a handful of times. This chain connects TRBV7-9 to TRBJ2-2; TRBD1 matches at 8 bases. Trimming removed 5 bases from V and 7 bases from J; junction bases left unmatched: 3. Germline-derived CDR1 and CDR2 are SEHNR and FQNEAQ (reference sequence). The CDR3 is 13 residues long. The CDR3 DNA follows: TGTGCCAGCAGCAGGACAGGGAACGGGGAGCTGTTTTTT. Translated, it gives CASSRTGNGELFF.

This clonotype was picked up many times. V is TRBV5-1 and J is TRBJ2-1; 7 bases are shared with TRBD2. Germline CDR1 reads SGHRS; CDR2 reads YFSETQ. CDR3 size: 18 residues. V lost 0 bases to trimming and J lost 4 bases; unmatched junction nucleotides: 13. The chain's CDR3 is CASSLAGSTGGLYNEQFF. The CDR3 region has the DNA TGCGCCAGCAGCTTGGCGGGATCGACGGGGGGACTTTACAATGAGCAGTTCTTC.

Many counts were recorded for this clonotype. This chain uses TRBV2 with TRBJ2-2; maybe TRBD1 (5 bases). V was clipped by 8 bases and J by 1 base, with 14 bases between them. Germline lookup yields CDR1 SNHLY and CDR2 FYNNEI. This CDR3 region has 15 residues. The CDR3 sequence: CASQKGQGNTGELFF. Here the CDR3 DNA reads TGTGCCAGCCAGAAGGGCCAGGGGAACACCGGGGAGCTGTTTTTT.

The V and J genes are TRBV19 and TRBJ1-5; the D gene is possibly TRBD1 (5 bases). V was shortened by 6 bases and J by 3 bases, with 12 bases between the two germline ends. CDR1 LNHDA and CDR2 SQIVND come from the germline V gene (reference sequence). This CDR3 spans 14 amino acids. The CDR3 DNA reads TGTGCCAGTAGGCCGGGACGCCCCAATCAGCCCCAGCATTTT. Translated: CASRPGRPNQPQHF.

There are many counts of this clonotype. This rearrangement joins TRBV12-3 or TRBV12-4 to TRBJ1-1; a weak D match, TRBD1 (6 bases). This CDR3 is built from 14 residues. V was pared by 6 bases and J by 6 bases, with 17 bases between. The DNA for the CDR3 is TGTGCCAGCAGCTCGGGACAAGGATACGCTGAAGCTTTCTTT. It yields the protein CASSSGQGYAEAFF.

Comment on this clonotype: It may be a read error: a sequence one base away is much more abundant. The chain has TRBV29-1 and TRBJ2-5; possibly TRBD1 or TRBD2 for D (6 bases each). The germline V and J ends were trimmed by 7 bases and 7 bases, with 16 bases remaining between them. Looked up from germline, CDR1 is SQVTM and CDR2 is ANQGSEA. The CDR3 is 12 residues long. Written as DNA, the CDR3 is TGCAGCGCTGGGGGGCAGCCCGGGACCCAGTACTTC. This gives the protein CSAGGQPGTQYF.